This is a list of T cell receptor beta chains from one sample in a study of beta chain features in type 1 diabetes. Some clones are missing from TCRdb's copy, which holds only in-frame ones; the method was immunoSEQ multiplex PCR. The table lists a few hundred thousand clones, over 9.5% of them singletons, with approximately 0.011% in the top ten. The material sequenced was naive CD4+ T cells from blood. The origin of the receptors is a woman aged 18-29 years with type 1 diabetes. CDR3s include the opening cysteine and the closing phenylalanine or tryptophan. A D gene is named only where the DNA matches it firmly. Clone size, where shown, is once, few, many, or a class for clones that have expanded.

d_gene	v_gene	j_gene	abundance	CDR3nt	CDR3aa
TRBD2	TRBV7-2	TRBJ2-5	-	TGTGCCAGCAGCAAAAGCGGGGGGGCCTCGTGGGAGACCCAGTACTTC	CASSKSGGASWETQYF
TRBD1	TRBV7-9	TRBJ1-4	-	TGTGCCAGCAGCGTGGGACAGTTAGGTGAAAAACTGTTTTTT	CASSVGQLGEKLFF
-	TRBV18	TRBJ2-1	-	TGTGCCAGCTCACCACCGGGGCAGCCCAATGAGCAGTTCTTC	CASSPPGQPNEQFF
TRBD2	TRBV15	TRBJ2-1	-	TGTGCCACCAGCACCCAAAAGGGACTAGCGGAGGGCAATGAGCAGTTCTTC	CATSTQKGLAEGNEQFF
TRBD1	TRBV2	TRBJ1-5	few	TGTGCCAGCAGTGAGGGACAGGGAAATAGCAATCAGCCCCAGCATTTT	CASSEGQGNSNQPQHF
-	TRBV6-5	TRBJ1-2	-	TGTGCCAGCAGATACGCCCCACAGGGCCTCTATGGCTACACCTTC	CASRYAPQGLYGYTF
-	TRBV11-2	TRBJ2-1	-	TGTGCCAGCAGCCCCCGAGGTCCAGAAGCTGAGCAGTTCTTC	CASSPRGPEAEQFF
TRBD2	TRBV7-2	TRBJ2-7	few	TGTGCCAGCAGCCTAGAGACTAGCGGTCCCTACGAGCAGTACTTC	CASSLETSGPYEQYF
-	TRBV30	TRBJ2-1	-	TGTGCCTGGAGTGTAATCGGGAGCTCCTACAATGAGCAGTTCTTC	CAWSVIGSSYNEQFF
TRBD1	TRBV6-1	TRBJ2-5	few	TGTGCCAGCAGTGTCCACGGACAGGGTGGGGGCCAGACCCAGTACTTC	CASSVHGQGGGQTQYF
-	TRBV27	TRBJ1-4	-	TGTGCCAGCAGTTCACCGGGACACCCTAATGAAAAACTGTTTTTT	CASSSPGHPNEKLFF
TRBD2	TRBV5-1	TRBJ2-2	-	TGCGCCAGCCTAGGACTAGCGGATACCCGAGCCGGGGAGCTGTTTTTT	CASLGLADTRAGELFF
TRBD2	TRBV5-1	TRBJ2-7	few	TGCGCCAGCAGCTTGGAGGGGCCCACTCGGGGGGACGAGCAGTACTTC	CASSLEGPTRGDEQYF
TRBD2	TRBV11-2	TRBJ2-7	-	TGTGCCAGCAGCTTGACTAGCGGGGGGTCCGCCTACGAGCAGTACTTC	CASSLTSGGSAYEQYF
TRBD2	TRBV4-1	TRBJ2-1	-	TGCGCCAGCAGCCGACTAGCGGGAGGTAACAATGAGCAGTTCTTC	CASSRLAGGNNEQFF
-	TRBV5-1	TRBJ2-5	-	TGCGCCAGCAGCAGAGGACAGGGAGGGGAGACCCAGTACTTC	CASSRGQGGETQYF
TRBD1	TRBV19	TRBJ2-7	-	TGTGCCAGTAGAGGGGGCGGTGCAGGCTACGAGCAGTACTTC	CASRGGGAGYEQYF
TRBD2	TRBV4-1	TRBJ2-5	few	TGCGCCAGCAGCCAACTAGCGGGGGGGAGGAAAGAGACCCAGTACTTC	CASSQLAGGRKETQYF
-	TRBV7-9	TRBJ2-3	-	TGTGCCAGCAGCTTAGACTCCCGGGATACGCAGTATTTT	CASSLDSRDTQYF
-	TRBV18	TRBJ2-1	few	TGTGCCAGCTCACATGGACAGATTGATTACAATGAGCAGTTCTTC	CASSHGQIDYNEQFF
-	TRBV7-2	TRBJ1-5	few	TGTGCCAGCAGCTTAGCCCCGCCAGGGGCAAGCAATCAGCCCCAGCATTTT	CASSLAPPGASNQPQHF
-	TRBV4-3	TRBJ1-1	few	TGCGCCAGCAGCCAGCAGGGACTTGAAGCTTTCTTT	CASSQQGLEAFF
-	TRBV5-1	TRBJ2-1	few	TGCGCCAGCAGCTTGGGCAGGGACAATGAGCAGTTCTTC	CASSLGRDNEQFF
-	TRBV4-1	TRBJ1-4	-	TGCGCCAGCAGCCAAGTATCGGGGACAACTAATGAAAAACTGTTTTTT	CASSQVSGTTNEKLFF
TRBD2	TRBV30	TRBJ2-7	-	TGTGCCTGGCCATCCGGGGGGTTCTCCTACGAGCAGTACTTC	CAWPSGGFSYEQYF
TRBD1	TRBV11-3	TRBJ2-1	-	TGTGCCAGCAGCTCAGGACAGGTCAACAATGAGCAGTTCTTC	CASSSGQVNNEQFF
-	TRBV2	TRBJ2-4	few	TGTGCCAGCAGCAGGCATGGACTACAAAACATTCAGTACTTC	CASSRHGLQNIQYF
-	TRBV9	TRBJ1-1	-	TGTGCCAGCAGCGGAGGGATGAACACTGAAGCTTTCTTT	CASSGGMNTEAFF